The next 15 T cell receptor beta chains were all read from a single sample in a study of blood T cell repertoires in COVID-19 (TCRdb year 2020). To prepare the library, the immunoSEQ multiplex PCR assay was applied. The source is immuneACCESS, and TCRdb retained only in-frame sequences with V and J called. Part of the clones is not carried over; for the studies checked, unresolved V genes explain less than half of this, and the remainder is unexplained. The sample profile shows about 260,000 clones; around 86% of them were found once. 2% to 2.5% of the sample is taken by the ten largest. The sample taken for sequencing was PBMCs or T cells enriched from blood (not recorded which). These receptors all stem from a woman between 50 and 59 years old who had recovered from COVID-19.

The chain combines TRBV27 with TRBJ2-7; D possibly corresponds to TRBD2 (5 bases). The germline CDR1 and CDR2 sequences are MNHEY and SMNVEV (reference sequence). The CDR3 is 14 residues long. Trimming left V 9 bases short and J 4 bases short, with 19 bases between. Here the CDR3 reads CAREEWRVWYEQYF. The CDR3 DNA is TGTGCCAGGGAAGAGTGGCGGGTTTGGTACGAGCAGTACTTC.

The chain uses TRBV3-1 (or the pseudogene TRBV3-2) and TRBJ2-2; a weak D match, TRBD1 (5 bases). Germline V gene data show CDR1 as LGHDT and CDR2 as YNNKEL (reference sequence). Deletions cut 1 base from V and 6 bases from J, with 12 bases between. The CDR3 is 15 residues long. The CDR3 protein is CASSQGTWMSGELFF. The CDR3 DNA reads TGTGCCAGCAGCCAAGGGACATGGATGTCCGGGGAGCTGTTTTTT.

CDR3 DNA sequence: TGTGCCAGCGGAGGGGACAGAGCTAACTATGGCTACACCTTC. This encodes CASGGDRANYGYTF. The chain carries TRBV2 and TRBJ1-2; TRBD1 aligns across 7 bases. Germline CDR1 is SNHLY and CDR2 is FYNNEI. The CDR3 is made up of 14 amino acids. V trimming: 8 bases; J trimming: 0 bases; junction bases outside the gene matches: 6.

DNA for the CDR3: TGTGCCAGCAGCCAAGACAGGGGGTACTATGGCTACACCTTC. This translates into CASSQDRGYYGYTF. This chain joins TRBV3-1 (or the pseudogene TRBV3-2) and TRBJ1-2; 7 bases line up with TRBD1. The CDR3 has 14 residues. J was trimmed by 3 bases and V by 0 bases; bases with no gene match: 1. Germline CDR1 is LGHDT and CDR2 is YNNKEL (reference sequence).

V is TRBV5-5 and J is TRBJ2-1; no clear D gene. V was pared by 3 bases and J by 3 bases, with 19 bases between. CDR1 is SGHKS, CDR2 YYEKEE, per germline (reference sequence). The CDR3 length is 17 residues. The CDR3 reads CASSSPRTTPGYNEQFF. DNA for the CDR3: TGTGCCAGCAGCTCACCCCGTACCACCCCGGGCTACAATGAGCAGTTCTTC.

The chain couples TRBV7-2 to TRBJ2-5; TRBD2 agrees at 14 bases. This CDR3 has 18 amino acids. Unmatched junction bases numbered 14, after V lost 5 bases and J lost 6 bases. CDR1 SGHTA and CDR2 FQGNSA come from the germline V gene. This CDR3 reads CASSLTTSGGADVKTQYF. The CDR3 bases are TGTGCCAGCAGCCTTACGACTAGCGGGGGGGCAGATGTGAAGACCCAGTACTTC.

The chain carries TRBV3-1 (or the pseudogene TRBV3-2) and TRBJ1-3; 7 nucleotides match TRBD1. This CDR3 contains 20 residues. Germline V gene lookup returns CDR1 LGHDT and CDR2 YNNKEL (reference sequence). V was pared by 0 bases and J by 3 bases, with 17 bases of the junction left unmatched. CDR3 loop: CASSQEFEARGTGGGNTIYF. In nucleotides, the CDR3 is TGTGCCAGCAGCCAAGAGTTCGAAGCCAGGGGGACGGGTGGTGGAAACACCATATATTTT.

The chain combines TRBV27 with TRBJ1-2, with 8 bases aligning to TRBD1. The V gene's germline CDR1 is MNHEY and CDR2 SMNVEV (reference sequence). The junction had 5 bases not matched to a gene; V was cut back by 7 bases and J by 1 base. The CDR3 is 14 residues long. CDR3 sequence (DNA): TGTGCCAGCACGGACAGGGAAAATAACTATGGCTACACCTTC. Translating it yields CASTDRENNYGYTF.

The V call is TRBV5-1, the J call TRBJ2-3; 11 nucleotides agree with TRBD1. The V gene's germline CDR1 is SGHRS and CDR2 YFSETQ. Germline trimming cut 4 bases from V and 6 bases from J; bases unmatched to any gene: 4. This CDR3 spans 14 amino acids. The CDR3 spells CASSTGQGVDTQYF. The CDR3 DNA reads as TGCGCCAGCAGCACGGGACAGGGGGTTGATACGCAGTATTTT.

This rearrangement joins TRBV11-3 to TRBJ2-1, with D possibly matching TRBD2 (5 bases). V was pared by 2 bases and J by 4 bases, with 6 bases between. The CDR3 has 13 amino acids. Looked up from germline, CDR1 is SGHNT and CDR2 is YENEEA. The CDR3 loop is CASSLRGYNEQFF. DNA of the CDR3: TGTGCCAGCAGCTTACGGGGATACAATGAGCAGTTCTTC.

The gene calls are TRBV7-9 and TRBJ2-1; 11 bases line up with TRBD2. The CDR3 sequence is 17 residues long. V lost 4 bases and J lost 10; bases outside the gene matches: 15. The germline CDR1 and CDR2 sequences are SEHNR and FQNEAQ (reference sequence). CDR3 amino acids: CASSSRRLAGTLREQFF. The DNA for the CDR3 is TGTGCCAGCAGCTCCAGGAGACTAGCGGGGACTCTCAGGGAGCAGTTCTTC.

This clone appeared a single time. A junction boundary mismatches the germline segment, possibly from a read error. The chain uses TRBV3-1 (or the pseudogene TRBV3-2) and TRBJ2-7; TRBD1 agrees at 9 bases. This CDR3 is built from 12 residues. Germline V gene data show CDR1 as LGHDT and CDR2 as YNNKEL (reference sequence). CDR3 amino acids: CAKPGQGFGSDF. The CDR3 DNA follows: TGTGCCAAACCGGGACAGGGCTTCGGATCGGACTTC.

The rearrangement uses TRBV4-1 and TRBJ1-5; unclear D gene. V lost 1 base and J lost 2, with 15 bases in between. The CDR3 runs to 17 residues. Germline loops: CDR1 MGHRA, CDR2 YSYEKL. The DNA for the CDR3 is TGCGCCAGCAGCCAAGCGGCAGGCTCCGGTGGCAATCAGCCCCAGCATTTT. This encodes CASSQAAGSGGNQPQHF.

The V call is TRBV1, the J call TRBJ2-5; the D call TRBD1 from the table was never checked on the DNA. TRBV1 is labeled a pseudogene. The CDR3 spans 16 residues. The CDR3 coding sequence is TGCACCAGCAGCCAAGCCGAAGACAGGGGCCAAGAGACCCAGTACTTC. Translation: CTSSQAEDRGQETQYF.

This chain uses TRBV30 with TRBJ2-3, with D perhaps TRBD2 (6 bases). Deletions cut 3 bases from V and 0 bases from J, with 10 bases between. The CDR3 loop spans 14 amino acids. Germline values: CDR1 GTSNPN, CDR2 SVGIG (reference sequence). CDR3 DNA: TGTGCCTGGAGGTGGAGGGATAGCACAGATACGCAGTATTTT. It yields the protein CAWRWRDSTDTQYF.